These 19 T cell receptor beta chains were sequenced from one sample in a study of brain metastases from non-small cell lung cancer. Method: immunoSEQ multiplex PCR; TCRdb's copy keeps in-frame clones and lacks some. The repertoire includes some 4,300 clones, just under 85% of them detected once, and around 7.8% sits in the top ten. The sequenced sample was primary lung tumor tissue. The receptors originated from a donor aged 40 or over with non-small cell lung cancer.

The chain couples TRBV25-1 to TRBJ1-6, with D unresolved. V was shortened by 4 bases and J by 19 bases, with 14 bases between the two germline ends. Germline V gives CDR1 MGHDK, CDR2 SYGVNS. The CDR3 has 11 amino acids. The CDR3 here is CASSGGGSVHF. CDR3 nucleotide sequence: TGTGCCAGCAGTGGAGGAGGGTCAGTTCACTTT.

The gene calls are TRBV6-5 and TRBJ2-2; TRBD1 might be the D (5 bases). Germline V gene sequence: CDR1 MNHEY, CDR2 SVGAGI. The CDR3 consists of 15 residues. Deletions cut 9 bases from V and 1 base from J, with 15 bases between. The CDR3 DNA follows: TGTGCCAGTTCGCTCAGGGCGGTGAACACCGGGGAGCTGTTTTTT. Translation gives CASSLRAVNTGELFF.

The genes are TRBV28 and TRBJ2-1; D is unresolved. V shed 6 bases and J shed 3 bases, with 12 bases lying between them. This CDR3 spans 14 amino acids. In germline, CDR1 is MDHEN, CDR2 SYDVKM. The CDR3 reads CASSPGSGYNEQFF. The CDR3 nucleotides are TGTGCCAGCAGCCCTGGGTCGGGCTACAATGAGCAGTTCTTC.

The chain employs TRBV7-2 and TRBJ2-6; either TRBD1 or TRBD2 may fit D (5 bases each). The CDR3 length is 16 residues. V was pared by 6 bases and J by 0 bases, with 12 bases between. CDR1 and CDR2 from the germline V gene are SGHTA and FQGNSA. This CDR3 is CASSPRGSSGANVLTF. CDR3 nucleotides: TGTGCCAGCAGTCCCCGGGGCAGCTCTGGGGCCAACGTCCTGACTTTC.

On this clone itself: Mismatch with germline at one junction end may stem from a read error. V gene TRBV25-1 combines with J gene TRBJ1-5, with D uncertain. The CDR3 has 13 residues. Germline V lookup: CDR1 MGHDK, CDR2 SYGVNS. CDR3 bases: TGTGCCAGCAGTGAATGGGGAAGTCAGCCTCAGCATTTT. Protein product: CASSEWGSQPQHF.

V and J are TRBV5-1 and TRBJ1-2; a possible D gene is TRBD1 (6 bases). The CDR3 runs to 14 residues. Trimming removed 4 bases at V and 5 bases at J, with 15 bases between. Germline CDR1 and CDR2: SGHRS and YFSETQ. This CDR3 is CASSPQGRDYGYTF. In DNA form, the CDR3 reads TGCGCCAGCAGCCCGCAGGGGCGCGATTATGGCTACACCTTC.

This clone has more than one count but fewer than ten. CDR3 DNA sequence: TGCGCCAGCAGCTTGGGGATAGCGGGGGGGAACAATGAGCAGTTCTTC. This encodes CASSLGIAGGNNEQFF. The chain uses TRBV5-1 and TRBJ2-1, with TRBD2 identical over 11 bases. The CDR3 has 16 residues. V was pared by 0 bases and J by 5 bases, with 4 bases of the junction left unmatched. CDR1 and CDR2 from the germline V gene are SGHRS and YFSETQ.

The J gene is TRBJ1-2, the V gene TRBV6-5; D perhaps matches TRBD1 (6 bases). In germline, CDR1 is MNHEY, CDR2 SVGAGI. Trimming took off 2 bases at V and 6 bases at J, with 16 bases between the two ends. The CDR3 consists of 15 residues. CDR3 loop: CASSYRGGARDGYTF. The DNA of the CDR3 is TGTGCCAGCAGTTACCGGGGGGGGGCCAGGGATGGCTACACCTTC.

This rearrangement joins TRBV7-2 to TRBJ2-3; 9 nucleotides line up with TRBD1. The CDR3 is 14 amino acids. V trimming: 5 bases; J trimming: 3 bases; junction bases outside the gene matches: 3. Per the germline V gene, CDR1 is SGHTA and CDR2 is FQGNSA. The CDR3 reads CASSTGQGTDTQYF. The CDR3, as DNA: TGTGCCAGCAGCACAGGACAGGGGACAGATACGCAGTATTTT.

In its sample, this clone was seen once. The DNA of the CDR3 is TGTGCCAGTAGTTCCGGACAGACAAATGAGCAGTTCTTC. Residues: CASSSGQTNEQFF. V and J are TRBV19 and TRBJ2-1; TRBD1 might be the D (6 bases). Deletions cut 5 bases from V and 7 bases from J, with 12 bases between. The CDR3 runs to 13 residues. Germline CDR1 and CDR2: LNHDA and SQIVND (reference sequence).

The CDR3 nucleotides are TGCGCCAGCAGCCAAGATGAAGGCCCGGAGTCGGGTGGCTACACCTTC. Translation gives CASSQDEGPESGGYTF. V gene TRBV4-3 combines with J gene TRBJ1-2; D gene ambiguous. V was shortened by 0 bases and J by 7 bases, with 18 bases between the two germline ends. The CDR3 runs to 16 residues. CDR1 and CDR2 (germline): LGHNA, YSLEER.

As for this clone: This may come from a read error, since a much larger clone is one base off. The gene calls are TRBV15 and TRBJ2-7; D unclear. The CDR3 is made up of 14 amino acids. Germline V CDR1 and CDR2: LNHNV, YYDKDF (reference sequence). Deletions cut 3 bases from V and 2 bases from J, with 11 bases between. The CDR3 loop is CATSSLNAAYEQYV. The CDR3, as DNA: TGTGCCACCAGCAGTCTGAACGCAGCCTACGAGCAGTACGTC.

The CDR3, as DNA: TGTGCCAGCAGCTTGGGGGTGGGATACGAGCAGTACGTC. Amino acid sequence: CASSLGVGYEQYV. The rearrangement links TRBV5-5 to TRBJ2-7; D unclear. Trimming stripped 0 bases from V and 4 bases from J, with 8 bases between. The CDR3 consists of 13 residues. The germline gives CDR1 SGHKS, CDR2 YYEKEE (reference sequence).

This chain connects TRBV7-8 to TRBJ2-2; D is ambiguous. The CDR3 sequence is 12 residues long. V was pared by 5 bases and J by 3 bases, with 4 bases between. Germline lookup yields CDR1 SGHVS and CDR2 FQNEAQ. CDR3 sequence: CASSRDTGELFF. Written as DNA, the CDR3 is TGTGCCAGCAGCCGGGACACCGGGGAGCTGTTTTTT.

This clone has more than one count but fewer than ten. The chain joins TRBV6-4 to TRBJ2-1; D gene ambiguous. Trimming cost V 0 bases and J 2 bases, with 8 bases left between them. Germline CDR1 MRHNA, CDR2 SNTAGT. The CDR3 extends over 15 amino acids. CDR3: CASSDSGSPYNEQFF. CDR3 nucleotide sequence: TGTGCCAGCAGTGACTCGGGGTCTCCCTACAATGAGCAGTTCTTC.

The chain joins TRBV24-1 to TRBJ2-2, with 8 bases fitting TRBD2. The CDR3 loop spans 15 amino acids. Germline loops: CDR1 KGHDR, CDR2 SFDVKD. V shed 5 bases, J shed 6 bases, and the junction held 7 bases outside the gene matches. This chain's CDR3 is CATSAVAGLPGELFF. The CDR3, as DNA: TGTGCCACCAGTGCGGTAGCGGGATTACCCGGGGAGCTGTTTTTT.

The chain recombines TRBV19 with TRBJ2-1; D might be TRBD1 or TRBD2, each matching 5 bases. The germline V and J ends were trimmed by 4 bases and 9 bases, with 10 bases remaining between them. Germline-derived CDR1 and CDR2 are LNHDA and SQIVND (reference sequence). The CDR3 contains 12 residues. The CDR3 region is CASSTGRIEQFF. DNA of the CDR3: TGTGCCAGTAGTACGGGACGGATTGAGCAGTTCTTC.

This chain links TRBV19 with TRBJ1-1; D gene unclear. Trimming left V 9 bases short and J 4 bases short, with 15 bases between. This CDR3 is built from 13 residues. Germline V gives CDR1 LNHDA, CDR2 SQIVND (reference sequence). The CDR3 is CASEYGGSTEAFF. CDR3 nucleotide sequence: TGTGCCAGCGAATACGGAGGGAGCACTGAAGCTTTCTTT.

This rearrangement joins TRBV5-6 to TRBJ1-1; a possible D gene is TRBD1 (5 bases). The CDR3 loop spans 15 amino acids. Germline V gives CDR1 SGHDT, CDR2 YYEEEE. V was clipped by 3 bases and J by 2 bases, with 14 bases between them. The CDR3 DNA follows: TGTGCCAGCAGCTCCCTGGGGGGGGGAAACACTGAAGCTTTCTTT. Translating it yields CASSSLGGGNTEAFF.